Listed below are T cell receptor beta chains from one sample, sequenced in a study of shared clonotypes between healthy human individuals. The protocol was immunoSEQ multiplex PCR, while the TCRdb copy is restricted to in-frame clones and leaves out a portion. The sample consists of some 1,600,000 clones, around 98% of them appearing once. The sample consisted of naive CD4+ T cells sorted from blood. The receptors stem from a man aged 30-40 years in good health. Each CDR3 is given with its conserved first and last residue. The order of the fields is clone size, V gene, J gene, CDR3 length, D gene, CDR3 DNA, CDR3 protein. A D gene is named only where the DNA matches it firmly. For some rows the clone size is stated as once, few or many, or as a class when expanded; others skip it.

-	TRBV11-2	TRBJ2-1	15	-	TGTGCCAGCCAGGGGGGGAGCGGGATCGGGAATGAGCAGTTCTTC	CASQGGSGIGNEQFF
-	TRBV10-3	TRBJ1-1	14	TRBD1	TGTGCCATCAGACAGGGGCTGGGGAACACTGAAGCTTTCTTT	CAIRQGLGNTEAFF
-	TRBV11-3	TRBJ2-1	15	-	TGTGCCAGCAGCTTTAGTCTGTGGGGAGACAATGAGCAGTTCTTC	CASSFSLWGDNEQFF
once	TRBV6-5	TRBJ2-2	15	-	TGTGCCAGCCGGTACGGTGTTGGGCCTGGAGGGGAGCTGTTTTTT	CASRYGVGPGGELFF
-	TRBV6-5	TRBJ2-3	16	TRBD2	TGTGCCAGCAGTTACTCGAGCGGGAGTAGCACAGATACGCAGTATTTT	CASSYSSGSSTDTQYF
-	TRBV5-5	TRBJ2-3	16	-	TGTGCCAGCCACAGCTTGAGTACCTGGCGCACAGATACGCAGTATTTT	CASHSLSTWRTDTQYF
-	TRBV27	TRBJ1-1	14	-	TGTGCCAGCAGTTACTCAGGGAGGGACACTGAAGCTTTCTTT	CASSYSGRDTEAFF
-	TRBV7-2	TRBJ2-3	14	TRBD2	TGTGCCAGCAGCTTAATAGCGGGCGGAGATACGCAGTATTTT	CASSLIAGGDTQYF
few	TRBV2	TRBJ1-5	14	TRBD1	TGTGCCAGCAGTGAGACAGGGGGAAATCAGCCCCAGCATTTT	CASSETGGNQPQHF
-	TRBV29-1	TRBJ1-3	13	-	TGCAGCGTCGCGGACAGCGCTGGAAACACCATATATTTT	CSVADSAGNTIYF
-	TRBV6-4	TRBJ2-7	16	TRBD1	TGTGCCAGCAAAGCCCGTCGGACAGGGGACCCCTACGAGCAGTACTTC	CASKARRTGDPYEQYF
once	TRBV7-9	TRBJ1-4	13	-	TGTGCCAGCAGCCTCGAGAGTTGGGAAAAACTGTTTTTT	CASSLESWEKLFF
-	TRBV2	TRBJ1-4	15	-	TGTGCCAGCAGTTCAAATGGGGGGCTTTATGAAAAACTGTTTTTT	CASSSNGGLYEKLFF
once	TRBV18	TRBJ2-1	15	TRBD1	TGTGCCAGCTCACCACTGGACAGGGGTGTGGATGAGCAGTTCTTC	CASSPLDRGVDEQFF
-	TRBV14	TRBJ2-5	17	TRBD2	TGTGCCAGCAGCCGCCCGGGACTAGCGGGAGTTTTCGAGACCCAGTACTTC	CASSRPGLAGVFETQYF
-	TRBV28	TRBJ2-7	17	-	TGTGCCAGCAGTTTGAACAGGTGGGCGGATAACTCCTACGAGCAGTACTTC	CASSLNRWADNSYEQYF
-	TRBV5-4	TRBJ2-1	13	-	TGTGCCAGCAGCTTGGCTACTAGCAATGAGCAGTTCTTC	CASSLATSNEQFF
-	TRBV6-1	TRBJ2-3	14	-	TGTGCCAGCATCCGCGGGTCTAGCACAGATACGCAGTATTTT	CASIRGSSTDTQYF
-	TRBV29-1	TRBJ2-5	15	TRBD2	TGCAGCGGAAGGGGGACTAGCGGAGTCCAAGAGACCCAGTACTTC	CSGRGTSGVQETQYF
-	TRBV11-2	TRBJ1-5	13	TRBD1	TGTGCCACCGGACAGGGCCTCAATCAGCCCCAGCATTTT	CATGQGLNQPQHF
-	TRBV28	TRBJ2-1	13	TRBD2	TGTGCCAGCAGTTCCGTAGCGGGTGGGGAGCAGTTCTTC	CASSSVAGGEQFF
-	TRBV18	TRBJ1-1	15	-	TGTGCCAGCTCACCACTTGTGGCGAGCGGGACTGAAGCTTTCTTT	CASSPLVASGTEAFF
-	TRBV2	TRBJ1-5	15	TRBD1	TGTGCCAGCAGTAGGGACAGAGGCAGCAATCAGCCCCAGCATTTT	CASSRDRGSNQPQHF
-	TRBV15	TRBJ2-1	13	-	TGTGCCACCAGCAGAGACGGACCCGCGCCATCGGTCTTC	CATSRDGPAPSVF
-	TRBV18	TRBJ1-1	13	-	TGTGCCAGCTCCACCAAACTTGAGAATGAAGCTTTCTTT	CASSTKLENEAFF
-	TRBV2	TRBJ2-4	16	-	TGTGCCAGCAGTGCGACCGGAGATCGTTACAAAAACATTCAGTACTTC	CASSATGDRYKNIQYF
-	TRBV28	TRBJ2-7	12	TRBD1	TGTGCCAGCGGTACAGGGGGCTACGAGCAGTACTTC	CASGTGGYEQYF
-	TRBV28	TRBJ1-4	16	-	TGTGCCAGCAGTATGAGGTGGGGGGCAACTAATAGAAAACTGTTTTTT	CASSMRWGATNRKLFF
-	TRBV10-1	TRBJ2-5	14	-	TGCGCCAGCAGTGAGTCGCGGCAGGAGGAGACCCAGTACTTC	CASSESRQEETQYF
-	TRBV4-1	TRBJ2-5	15	-	TGCGCCAGCAGCCAAGCCGTCTTTGGGGAAGAGACCCAGTACTTC	CASSQAVFGEETQYF
-	TRBV29-1	TRBJ2-1	15	-	TGCAGCGTCGGCGGACCTAGAGGTACTAACAATGAGCAGTTCTTC	CSVGGPRGTNNEQFF
-	TRBV20-1	TRBJ2-5	10	-	TGCAGTGTGAGCGTAGAGACCCAGTACTTC	CSVSVETQYF
once	TRBV27	TRBJ2-7	20	TRBD2	TGTGCCAGCATCTCGGATAGCGGGAGGGCCCTAGTCAAGAGCTCCTACGAGCAGTACTTC	CASISDSGRALVKSSYEQYF
-	TRBV1	TRBJ2-7	15	-	TGCACCAGCAGCCAAGGTGGCGGGAGAACCTACGAGCAGTACTTC	CTSSQGGGRTYEQYF
-	TRBV10-1	TRBJ2-3	16	TRBD2	TGCGCCAGCAGTCCGCTAGCGGGAGGTACCACAGATACGCAGTATTTT	CASSPLAGGTTDTQYF
-	TRBV11-2	TRBJ2-5	15	TRBD1	TGTGCCAGCAGCCCAAGGACAGGGGATCGGGAGACCCAGTACTTC	CASSPRTGDRETQYF
-	TRBV21-1	TRBJ2-5	17	-	TGTGCCAGCAGGCCCGGGACTAGCGGGATTTTTACCGAGACCCAGTACTTC	CASRPGTSGIFTETQYF
-	TRBV29-1	TRBJ1-1	11	-	TGCAGCGGTGCAGTGAACACTGAAGCTTTCTTT	CSGAVNTEAFF
-	TRBV6-1	TRBJ2-3	15	-	TGTGCCAGCAGTCCAGGGGCGCTGGGACTATATACGCAGTATTTT	CASSPGALGLYTQYF
-	TRBV28	TRBJ2-1	16	TRBD1	TGTGCCAGCAGCCGTTATAAACAACAGGGGGCGAGAGAGCAGTTCTTC	CASSRYKQQGAREQFF
-	TRBV2	TRBJ2-2	15	TRBD1	TGTGCCAGCACCGTTGACAGGGGTGGATTTGGGGAGCTGTTTTTT	CASTVDRGGFGELFF
-	TRBV18	TRBJ1-1	16	TRBD1	TGTGCCAGCTCATCCTCGGACAGGGTAAAGAACACTGAAGCTTTCTTT	CASSSSDRVKNTEAFF
-	TRBV5-4	TRBJ1-1	16	TRBD1	TGTGCCAGCAGATCCTCAGACAGGGGATCACACACTGAAGCTTTCTTT	CASRSSDRGSHTEAFF
once	TRBV7-2	TRBJ2-2	15	-	TGTGCCAGCAGCTTAGTACTAGGCAACACCGGGGAGCTGTTTTTT	CASSLVLGNTGELFF
-	TRBV5-6	TRBJ2-7	15	-	TGTGCCAGCAGCTTGGGGCCGCAACCATTATACGAGCAGTACTTC	CASSLGPQPLYEQYF
-	TRBV29-1	TRBJ2-1	15	TRBD2	TGCAGCGTCTTCTGCGGGCAGCGGGGAGACAATGAGCAGTTCTTC	CSVFCGQRGDNEQFF
-	TRBV19	TRBJ2-7	17	TRBD2	TGTGCCAGTTCTAGGGGACTAGCGGGAGGGTCCGCCTACGAGCAGTACTTC	CASSRGLAGGSAYEQYF
-	TRBV28	TRBJ2-7	15	TRBD2	TGTGCCAGCAGTCCCCGAGCGGGGGGCCTCTACGAGCAGTACTTC	CASSPRAGGLYEQYF
-	TRBV5-1	TRBJ2-7	15	TRBD1	TGCGCCAGCAGCCCACAGGGGATGGGAGCCTACGAGCAGTACTTC	CASSPQGMGAYEQYF
-	TRBV7-2	TRBJ2-7	15	-	TGTGCCAGCAGCTCGAGGGCGGTACCGTCCTACGAGCAGTACTTC	CASSSRAVPSYEQYF
-	TRBV19	TRBJ1-2	15	TRBD1	TGTGCCAGTAGTCCGCGACAGGGAGCTAACTATGGCTACACCTTC	CASSPRQGANYGYTF
-	TRBV29-1	TRBJ2-3	20	TRBD2	TGCAGCGTTATATCCCTCTTTAGACTAGCGGGAAAATTAAGCACAGATACGCAGTATTTT	CSVISLFRLAGKLSTDTQYF
-	TRBV4-3	TRBJ2-5	15	TRBD1	TGCGCCAGCAGCCAAGGGCAGGGGGCCGTGGAGACCCAGTACTTC	CASSQGQGAVETQYF
-	TRBV27	TRBJ1-1	17	-	TGTGCCAGCAGTTCCATACACAGGGTACTATTCAACACTGAAGCTTTCTTT	CASSSIHRVLFNTEAFF
-	TRBV7-2	TRBJ2-5	15	TRBD2	TGTGCCAGCAGCTTACTAGCGGGAGGTGGAGAGACCCAGTACTTC	CASSLLAGGGETQYF